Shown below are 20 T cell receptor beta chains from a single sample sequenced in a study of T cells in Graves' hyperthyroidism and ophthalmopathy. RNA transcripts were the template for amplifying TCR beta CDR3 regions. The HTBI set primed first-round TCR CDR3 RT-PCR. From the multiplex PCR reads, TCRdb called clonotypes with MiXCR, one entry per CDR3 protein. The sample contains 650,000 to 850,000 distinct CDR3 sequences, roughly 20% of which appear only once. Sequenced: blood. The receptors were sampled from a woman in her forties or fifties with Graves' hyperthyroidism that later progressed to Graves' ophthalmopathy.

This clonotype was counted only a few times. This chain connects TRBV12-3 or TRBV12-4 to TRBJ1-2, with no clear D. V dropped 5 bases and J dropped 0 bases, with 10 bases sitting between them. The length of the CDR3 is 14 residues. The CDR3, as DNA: TGTGCCAGCAGTCGGCCGGGTTCTAACTATGGCTACACCTTC. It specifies CASSRPGSNYGYTF.

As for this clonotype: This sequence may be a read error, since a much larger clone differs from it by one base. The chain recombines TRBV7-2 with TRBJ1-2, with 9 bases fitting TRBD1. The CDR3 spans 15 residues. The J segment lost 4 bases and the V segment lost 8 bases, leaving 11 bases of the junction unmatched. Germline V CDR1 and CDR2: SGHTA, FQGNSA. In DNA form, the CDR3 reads TGTGCCAGCGGCCCGAGGACAGGGGAGGCCTATGGCTACACCTTC. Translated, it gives CASGPRTGEAYGYTF.

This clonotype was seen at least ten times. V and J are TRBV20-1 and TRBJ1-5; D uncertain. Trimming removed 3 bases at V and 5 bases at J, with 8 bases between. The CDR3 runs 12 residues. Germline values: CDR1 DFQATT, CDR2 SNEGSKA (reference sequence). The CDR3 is CSARAYDQPQHF. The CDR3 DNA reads TGCAGTGCTAGGGCGTACGATCAGCCCCAGCATTTT.

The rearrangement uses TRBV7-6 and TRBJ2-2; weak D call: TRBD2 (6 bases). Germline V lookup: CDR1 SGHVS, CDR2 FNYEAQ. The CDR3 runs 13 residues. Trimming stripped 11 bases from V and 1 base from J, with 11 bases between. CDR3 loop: CAAGSGNTGELFF. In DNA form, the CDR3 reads TGTGCCGCGGGGAGCGGGAACACCGGGGAGCTGTTTTTT.

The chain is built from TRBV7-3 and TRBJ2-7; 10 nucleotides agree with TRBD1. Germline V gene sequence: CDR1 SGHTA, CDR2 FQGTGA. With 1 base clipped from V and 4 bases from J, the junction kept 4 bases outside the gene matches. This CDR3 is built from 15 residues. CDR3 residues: CASSLRGTGVYEQYF. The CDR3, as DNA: TGTGCCAGCAGCTTAAGGGGGACAGGGGTTTACGAGCAGTACTTC.

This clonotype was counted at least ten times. CDR3 in amino acids: CASSTGVGYTF. Here the CDR3 DNA reads TGTGCCAGCAGCACAGGGGTAGGCTACACCTTC. The chain uses TRBV11-2 and TRBJ1-2; 7 nucleotides line up with TRBD1. Germline CDR1 is SGHAT and CDR2 is FQNNGV. The CDR3 length is 11 residues. With 5 bases clipped from V and 8 bases from J, the junction kept 2 bases outside the gene matches.

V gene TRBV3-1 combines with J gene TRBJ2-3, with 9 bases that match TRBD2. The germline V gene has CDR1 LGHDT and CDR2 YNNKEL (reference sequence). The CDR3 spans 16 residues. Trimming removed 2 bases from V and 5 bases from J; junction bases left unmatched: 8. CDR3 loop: CASSQLSGGFQDTQYF. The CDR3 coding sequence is TGTGCCAGCAGCCAATTGAGCGGGGGGTTTCAAGATACGCAGTATTTT.

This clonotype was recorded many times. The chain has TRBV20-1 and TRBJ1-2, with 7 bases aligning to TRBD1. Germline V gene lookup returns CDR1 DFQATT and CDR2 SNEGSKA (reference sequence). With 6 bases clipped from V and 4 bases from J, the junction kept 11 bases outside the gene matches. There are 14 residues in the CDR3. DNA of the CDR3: TGCAGTGCGTCCACAGGGGTCGGGGGCTATGGCTACACCTTC. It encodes CSASTGVGGYGYTF.

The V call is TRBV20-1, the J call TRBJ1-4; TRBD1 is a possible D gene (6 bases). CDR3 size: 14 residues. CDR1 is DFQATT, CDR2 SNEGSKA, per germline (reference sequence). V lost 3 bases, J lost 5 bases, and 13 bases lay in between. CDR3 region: CSASVGGYNEKLFF. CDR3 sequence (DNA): TGCAGTGCTAGCGTGGGGGGCTACAATGAAAAACTGTTTTTT.

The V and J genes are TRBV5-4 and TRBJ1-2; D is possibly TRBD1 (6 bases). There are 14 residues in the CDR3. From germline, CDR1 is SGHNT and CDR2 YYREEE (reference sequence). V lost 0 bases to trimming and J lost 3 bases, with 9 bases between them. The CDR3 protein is CASSLDREHYGYTF. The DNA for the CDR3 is TGTGCCAGCAGCTTGGACAGGGAGCACTATGGCTACACCTTC. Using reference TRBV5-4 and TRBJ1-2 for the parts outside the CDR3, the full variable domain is ETGVTQSPTHLIKTRGQQVTLRCSSQSGHNTVSWYQQALGQGPQFIFQYYREEENGRGNFPPRFSGLQFPNYSSELNVNALELDDSALYLCASSLDREHYGYTFGSGTRLTVV.

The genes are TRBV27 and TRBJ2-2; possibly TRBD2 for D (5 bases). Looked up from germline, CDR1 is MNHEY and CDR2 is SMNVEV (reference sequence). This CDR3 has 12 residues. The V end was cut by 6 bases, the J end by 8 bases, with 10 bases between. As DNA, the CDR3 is TGTGCCAGCAGAGAGGGTGTGGGGGAGCTGTTTTTT. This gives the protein CASREGVGELFF.

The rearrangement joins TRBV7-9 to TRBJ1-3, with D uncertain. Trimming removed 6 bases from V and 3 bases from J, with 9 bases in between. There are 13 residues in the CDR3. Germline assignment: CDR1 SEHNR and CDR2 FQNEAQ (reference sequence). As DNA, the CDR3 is TGTGCCAGCAGACAAGAGGGTGGAAACACCATATATTTT. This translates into CASRQEGGNTIYF. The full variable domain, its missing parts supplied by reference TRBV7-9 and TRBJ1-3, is DTGVSQNPRHKITKRGQNVTFRCDPISEHNRLYWYRQTLGQGPEFLTYFQNEAQLEKSRLLSDRFSAERPKGSFSTLEIQRTEQGDSAMYLCASRQEGGNTIYFGEGSWLTVV.

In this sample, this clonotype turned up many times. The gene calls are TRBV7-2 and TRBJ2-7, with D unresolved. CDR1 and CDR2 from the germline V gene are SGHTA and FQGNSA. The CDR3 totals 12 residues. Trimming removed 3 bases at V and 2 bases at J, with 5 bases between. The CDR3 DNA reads TGTGCCAGCAGCTTCAACACCTACGAGCAGTACTTC. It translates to CASSFNTYEQYF. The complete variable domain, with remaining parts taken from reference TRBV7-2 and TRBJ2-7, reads GAGVSQSPSNKVTEKGKDVELRCDPISGHTALYWYRQSLGQGLEFLIYFQGNSAPDKSGLPSDRFSAERTGGSVSTLTIQRTQQEDSAVYLCASSFNTYEQYFGPGTRLTVT.

The CDR3 bases are TGTGCCAGCACCAGGGAAGGAGCTAACTATGGCTACACCTTC. Its translation: CASTREGANYGYTF. This rearrangement joins TRBV6-2 or TRBV6-3 to TRBJ1-2; a possible D gene is TRBD1 (5 bases). Germline V lookup: CDR1 MNHEY, CDR2 SVGEGT. This CDR3 is built from 14 residues. V dropped 7 bases and J dropped 0 bases, with 12 bases sitting between them.

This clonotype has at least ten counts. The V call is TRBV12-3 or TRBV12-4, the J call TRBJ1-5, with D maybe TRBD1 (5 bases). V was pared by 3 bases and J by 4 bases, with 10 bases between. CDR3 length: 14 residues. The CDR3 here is CASSLWGENQPQHF. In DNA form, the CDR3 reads TGTGCCAGCAGTTTGTGGGGGGAAAATCAGCCCCAGCATTTT.

CDR3 residues: CASKRQGSLNSPLHF. CDR3 bases: TGCGCCAGCAAAAGACAGGGAAGTCTTAATTCACCCCTCCACTTT. The chain joins TRBV10-2 to TRBJ1-6; TRBD1 aligns across 7 bases. The ends lost 7 bases at V and 6 bases at J; junction bases unmatched: 9. Per the germline V gene, CDR1 is WSHSY and CDR2 is SAAADI. The CDR3 totals 15 residues.

DNA for the CDR3: TGCAGTAAGAAGGGCCCGGTGGGCACAGATACGCAGTATTTT. It codes for CSKKGPVGTDTQYF. The J gene is TRBJ2-3, the V gene TRBV20-1; D is unresolved. Trimming took off 8 bases at V and 1 base at J, with 16 bases between the two ends. The CDR3 is 14 residues long. CDR1 and CDR2 (germline): DFQATT, SNEGSKA (reference sequence).

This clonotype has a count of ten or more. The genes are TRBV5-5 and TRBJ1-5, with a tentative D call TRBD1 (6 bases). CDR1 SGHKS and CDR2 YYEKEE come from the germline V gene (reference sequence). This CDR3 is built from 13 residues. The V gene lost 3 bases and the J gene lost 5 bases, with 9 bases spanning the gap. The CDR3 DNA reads TGTGCCAGCAGCTACAGGGTCGATCAGCCCCAGCATTTT. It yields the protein CASSYRVDQPQHF.

The CDR3, as DNA: TGTGCCAGCTCCCCAGGGGGAATTTATGGCTACACCTTC. This sequence encodes CASSPGGIYGYTF. The chain links TRBV2 to TRBJ1-2; 7 bases agree with TRBD1. The CDR3 totals 13 residues. Losses at the gene ends were 8 bases for V and 5 bases for J; bases not matched to a gene: 8. Germline values: CDR1 SNHLY, CDR2 FYNNEI.

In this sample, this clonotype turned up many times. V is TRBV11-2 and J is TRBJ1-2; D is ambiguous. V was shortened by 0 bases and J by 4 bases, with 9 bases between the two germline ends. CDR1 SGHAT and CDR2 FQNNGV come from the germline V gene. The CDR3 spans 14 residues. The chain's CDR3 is CASSLDGVAYGYTF. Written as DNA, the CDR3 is TGTGCCAGCAGCTTAGATGGGGTAGCCTATGGCTACACCTTC.